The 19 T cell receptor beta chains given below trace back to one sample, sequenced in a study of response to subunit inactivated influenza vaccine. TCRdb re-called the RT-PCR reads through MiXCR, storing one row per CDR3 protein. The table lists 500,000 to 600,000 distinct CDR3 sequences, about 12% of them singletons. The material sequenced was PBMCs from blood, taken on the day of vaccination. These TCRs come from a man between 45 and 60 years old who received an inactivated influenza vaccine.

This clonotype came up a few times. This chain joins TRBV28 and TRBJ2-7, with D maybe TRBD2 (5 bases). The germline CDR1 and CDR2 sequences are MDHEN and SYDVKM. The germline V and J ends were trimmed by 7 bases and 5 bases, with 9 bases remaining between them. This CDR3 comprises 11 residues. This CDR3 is CASTREHEQYF. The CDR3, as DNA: TGTGCCAGCACTAGGGAGCACGAGCAGTACTTC.

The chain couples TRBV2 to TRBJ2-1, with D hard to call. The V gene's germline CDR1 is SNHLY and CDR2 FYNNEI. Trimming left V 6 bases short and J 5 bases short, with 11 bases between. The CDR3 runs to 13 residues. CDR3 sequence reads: CASSATWNNEQFF. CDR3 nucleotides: TGTGCCAGCAGCGCCACATGGAACAATGAGCAGTTCTTC.

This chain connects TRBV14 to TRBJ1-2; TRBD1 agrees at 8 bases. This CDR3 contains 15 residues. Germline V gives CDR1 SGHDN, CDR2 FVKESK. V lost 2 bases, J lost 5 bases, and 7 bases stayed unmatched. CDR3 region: CASSQTSGGSYGYTF. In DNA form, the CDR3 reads TGTGCCAGCAGCCAAACCTCAGGGGGCTCTTATGGCTACACCTTC.

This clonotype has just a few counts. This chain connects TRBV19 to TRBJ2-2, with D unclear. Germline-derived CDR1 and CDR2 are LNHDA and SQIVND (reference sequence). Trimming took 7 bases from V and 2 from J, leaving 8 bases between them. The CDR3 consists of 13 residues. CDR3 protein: CASMEKNTGELFF. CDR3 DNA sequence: TGTGCCAGTATGGAAAAAAACACCGGGGAGCTGTTTTTT.

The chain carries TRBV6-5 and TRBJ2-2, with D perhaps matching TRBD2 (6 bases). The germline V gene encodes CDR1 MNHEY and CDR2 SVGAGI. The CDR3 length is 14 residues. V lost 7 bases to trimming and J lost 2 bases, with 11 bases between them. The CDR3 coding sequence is TGTGCCAGCAATTTTAGCGGTAACACCGGGGAGCTGTTTTTT. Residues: CASNFSGNTGELFF.

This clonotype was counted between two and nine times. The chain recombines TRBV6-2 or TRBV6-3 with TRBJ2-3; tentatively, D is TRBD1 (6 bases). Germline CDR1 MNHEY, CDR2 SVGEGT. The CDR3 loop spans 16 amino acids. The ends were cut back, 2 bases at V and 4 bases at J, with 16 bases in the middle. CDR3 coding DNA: TGTGCCAGCAGTTACGGCCGGAACAGGGCGCCAGATACGCAGTATTTT. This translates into CASSYGRNRAPDTQYF.

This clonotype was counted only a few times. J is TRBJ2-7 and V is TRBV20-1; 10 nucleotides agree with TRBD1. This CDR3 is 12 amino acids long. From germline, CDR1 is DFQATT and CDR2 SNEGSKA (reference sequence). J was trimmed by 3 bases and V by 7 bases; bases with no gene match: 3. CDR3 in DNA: TGCAGTGGGACAGGGGGGAGCTACGAGCAGTACTTC. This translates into CSGTGGSYEQYF.

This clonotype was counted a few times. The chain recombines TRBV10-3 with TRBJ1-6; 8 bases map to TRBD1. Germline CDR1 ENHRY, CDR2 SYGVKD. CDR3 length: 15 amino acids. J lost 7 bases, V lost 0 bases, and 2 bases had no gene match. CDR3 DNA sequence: TGTGCCATCAGTGAGTCGGACAGGGCAAATTCACCCCTCCACTTT. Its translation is CAISESDRANSPLHF.

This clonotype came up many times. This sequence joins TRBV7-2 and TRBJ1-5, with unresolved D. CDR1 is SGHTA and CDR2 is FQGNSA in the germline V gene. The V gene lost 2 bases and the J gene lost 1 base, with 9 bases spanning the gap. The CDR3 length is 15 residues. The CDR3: CASSLYPGSNQPQHF. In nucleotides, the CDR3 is TGTGCCAGCAGCTTATATCCGGGAAGCAATCAGCCCCAGCATTTT. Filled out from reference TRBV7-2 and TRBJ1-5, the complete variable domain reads GAGVSQSPSNKVTEKGKDVELRCDPISGHTALYWYRQSLGQGLEFLIYFQGNSAPDKSGLPSDRFSAERTGGSVSTLTIQRTQQEDSAVYLCASSLYPGSNQPQHFGDGTRLSIL.

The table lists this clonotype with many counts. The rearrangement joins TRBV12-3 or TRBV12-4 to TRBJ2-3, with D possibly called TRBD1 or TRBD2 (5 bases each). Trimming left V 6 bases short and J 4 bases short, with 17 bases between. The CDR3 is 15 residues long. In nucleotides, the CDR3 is TGTGCCAGCAGCTCGACAGCCTGGGGGTCAGATACGCAGTATTTT. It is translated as CASSSTAWGSDTQYF.

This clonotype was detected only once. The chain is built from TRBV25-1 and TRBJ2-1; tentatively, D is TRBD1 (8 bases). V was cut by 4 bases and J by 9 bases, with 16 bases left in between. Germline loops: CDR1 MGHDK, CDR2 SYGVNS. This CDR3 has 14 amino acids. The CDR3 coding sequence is TGTGCCAGCAGTGGACAGGGGCAGCGGGGTGAGCAGTTCTTC. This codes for CASSGQGQRGEQFF.

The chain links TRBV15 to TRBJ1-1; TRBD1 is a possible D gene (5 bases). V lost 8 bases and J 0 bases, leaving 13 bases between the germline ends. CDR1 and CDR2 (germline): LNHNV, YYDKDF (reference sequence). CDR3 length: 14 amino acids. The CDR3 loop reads CATGTRGLNTEAFF. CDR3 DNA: TGTGCCACCGGGACCCGAGGGCTGAACACTGAAGCTTTCTTT.

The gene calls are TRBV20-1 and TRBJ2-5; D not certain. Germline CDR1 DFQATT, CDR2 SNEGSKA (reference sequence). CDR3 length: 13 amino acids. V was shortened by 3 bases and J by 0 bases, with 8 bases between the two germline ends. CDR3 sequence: CSASRADQETQYF. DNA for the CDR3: TGCAGTGCTAGTCGGGCAGACCAAGAGACCCAGTACTTC.

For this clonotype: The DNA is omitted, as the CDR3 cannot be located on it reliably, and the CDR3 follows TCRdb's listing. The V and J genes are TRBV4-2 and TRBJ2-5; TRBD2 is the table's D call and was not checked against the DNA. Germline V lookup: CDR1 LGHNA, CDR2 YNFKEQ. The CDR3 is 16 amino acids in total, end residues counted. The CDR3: CASSQVGGGSQETQNF.

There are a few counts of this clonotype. The CDR3 loop is CASSAWSHQETQYF. CDR3 coding DNA: TGTGCCAGCAGTGCTTGGAGCCACCAAGAGACCCAGTACTTC. This chain connects TRBV7-2 to TRBJ2-5, with D unresolved. This CDR3 comprises 14 residues. Trimming cost V 6 bases and J 0 bases, with 11 bases left between them. Germline loops: CDR1 SGHTA, CDR2 FQGNSA.

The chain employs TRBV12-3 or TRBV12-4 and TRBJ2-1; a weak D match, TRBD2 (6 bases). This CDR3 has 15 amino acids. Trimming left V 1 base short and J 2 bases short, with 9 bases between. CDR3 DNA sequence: TGTGCCAGCAGTTTAGAGGGAGGACCCTACAATGAGCAGTTCTTC. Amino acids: CASSLEGGPYNEQFF.

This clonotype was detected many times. The CDR3 DNA reads TGTGCCAGCAGCTTGTCCGGGGGCCTCCGCTATACGCAGTATTTT. This gives the protein CASSLSGGLRYTQYF. The V and J genes are TRBV5-8 and TRBJ2-3; D assignment may be TRBD1 or TRBD2 (6 bases each). The germline V gene encodes CDR1 SGHTS and CDR2 YDEGEE. Trimming took off 1 base at V and 7 bases at J, with 16 bases between the two ends. CDR3 length: 15 residues.

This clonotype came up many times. CDR3 sequence reads: CASSYRQNTEAFF. Written as DNA, the CDR3 is TGTGCCAGCAGTTACCGCCAGAACACTGAAGCTTTCTTT. The J gene is TRBJ1-1, the V gene TRBV6-2 or TRBV6-3, with unresolved D. V was shortened by 2 bases and J by 1 base, with 5 bases between the two germline ends. The CDR3 has 13 amino acids. Looked up from germline, CDR1 is MNHEY and CDR2 is SVGEGT.

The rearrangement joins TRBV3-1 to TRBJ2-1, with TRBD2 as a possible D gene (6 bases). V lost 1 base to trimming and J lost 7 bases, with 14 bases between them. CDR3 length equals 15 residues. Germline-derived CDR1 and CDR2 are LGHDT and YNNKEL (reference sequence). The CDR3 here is CASSQVIGAGNEQFF. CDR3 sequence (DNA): TGTGCCAGCAGCCAAGTTATAGGGGCGGGGAATGAGCAGTTCTTC.